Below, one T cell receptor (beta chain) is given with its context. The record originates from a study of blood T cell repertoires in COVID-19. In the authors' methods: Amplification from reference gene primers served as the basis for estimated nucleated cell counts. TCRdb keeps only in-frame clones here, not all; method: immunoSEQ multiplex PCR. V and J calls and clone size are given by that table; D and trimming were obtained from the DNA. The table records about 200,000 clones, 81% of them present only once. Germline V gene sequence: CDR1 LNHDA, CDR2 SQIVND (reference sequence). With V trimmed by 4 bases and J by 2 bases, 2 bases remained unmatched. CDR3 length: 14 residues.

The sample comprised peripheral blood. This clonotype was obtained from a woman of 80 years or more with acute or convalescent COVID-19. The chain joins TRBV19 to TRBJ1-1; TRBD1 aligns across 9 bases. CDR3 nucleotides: TGTGCCAGTAGTAACAGGGGGCCCAACACTGAAGCTTTCTTT. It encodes CASSNRGPNTEAFF.